Below, 7 T cell receptor beta chains from the same sample are listed, as sequenced in a study of post-analysis software for immune sequencing data. These receptors have no known antigen. Unique molecular identifiers tagged the TCR beta cDNA libraries. Each CDR3 protein gets one entry after TCRdb re-called the PCR reads with MiXCR. The data contain fewer than 550,000 distinct CDR3 sequences, under 40% of them singletons. General study findings and limits: Elevated frequency relative to controls characterized several TRBV segments in patients, TRBV5-6, TRBV5-1 and TRBV20-1 among them.

Sample: blood. All receptors derive from a girl aged 2-17 years with multiple sclerosis.

The V gene is TRBV12-3 or TRBV12-4, the J gene TRBJ1-2, with no clear D. Trimming removed 6 bases from V and 4 bases from J, with 12 bases in between. The CDR3 runs 13 residues. As DNA, the CDR3 is TGTGCCAGCAGCCCCTCAATGGCCTATGGCTACACCTTC. This codes for CASSPSMAYGYTF.

This clonotype was seen a few times. The rearrangement links TRBV5-1 to TRBJ2-1; 7 bases match TRBD1. From germline, CDR1 is SGHRS and CDR2 YFSETQ. V lost 0 bases and J lost 4; bases outside the gene matches: 7. This CDR3 is 16 amino acids long. In nucleotides, the CDR3 is TGCGCCAGCAGCTTGGCCGGGGACAGCCATTACAATGAGCAGTTCTTC. Encoded protein: CASSLAGDSHYNEQFF.

This clonotype came up a few times. The genes are TRBV12-3 or TRBV12-4 and TRBJ1-2; 10 bases fit TRBD1. The CDR3 consists of 14 residues. Trimming took 4 bases from V and 4 from J; bases not matched to a gene: 3. The chain's CDR3 is CASSSTGGVYGYTF. CDR3 DNA: TGTGCCAGCAGTTCGACAGGGGGCGTCTATGGCTACACCTTC.

This clonotype appeared a few times. J is TRBJ2-7 and V is TRBV7-9, with 7 nucleotides matching TRBD1. CDR3 size: 15 residues. Germline CDR1 and CDR2: SEHNR and FQNEAQ (reference sequence). V lost 3 bases and J lost 0; bases outside the gene matches: 5. CDR3 sequence: CASSFTRQGSYEQYF. The CDR3 coding sequence is TGTGCCAGCAGCTTCACACGACAGGGCTCCTACGAGCAGTACTTC.

The V call is TRBV6-5, the J call TRBJ2-3; no clear D gene. V was pared by 4 bases and J by 5 bases, with 10 bases between. Germline CDR1 is MNHEY and CDR2 is SVGAGI. This CDR3 contains 13 residues. The chain's CDR3 is CASSCLVRDTQYF. CDR3 in DNA: TGTGCCAGCAGTTGTCTAGTAAGAGATACGCAGTATTTT.

The chain links TRBV4-1 to TRBJ2-1; TRBD2 matches 8 bases. From germline, CDR1 is MGHRA and CDR2 YSYEKL. V was clipped by 1 base and J by 0 bases; unmatched bases: 5. The CDR3 runs to 17 residues. CDR3 sequence (DNA): TGCGCCAGCAGCCAAGGAGTCGGGGGGGGCTCCTACAATGAGCAGTTCTTC. Translating it yields CASSQGVGGGSYNEQFF.

A single count supports this clonotype. This rearrangement joins TRBV2 to TRBJ2-1, with TRBD2 as a possible D gene (7 bases). Germline lookup yields CDR1 SNHLY and CDR2 FYNNEI. This CDR3 spans 13 amino acids. The ends were cut back, 4 bases at V and 9 bases at J, with 13 bases in the middle. The CDR3 spells CASSVRGGGEQFF. CDR3 DNA: TGTGCCAGCAGTGTTAGAGGGGGGGGTGAGCAGTTCTTC.